These T cell receptor beta chains were read from a single sample in a study of T cell responses to AZD1222 COVID-19 vaccine. The protocol was immunoSEQ multiplex PCR, while the TCRdb copy is restricted to in-frame clones and leaves out a portion. This table holds 150,000 to 160,000 clones, 90% found once. Sample: peripheral blood, taken on day 0 of AZD1222 vaccination. The source of these receptors is an adult in good health. Each CDR3 is given without its conserved first and last residue.

V,J,CDR3
TRBV24-1,TRBJ2-2,ATRDRFTGELF
TRBV4-2,TRBJ2-2,ASSQDSYTGELF
TRBV7-6,TRBJ2-2,ASSLVGYSNTGELF
TRBV24-1,TRBJ2-2,ATSDTGELF
TRBV24-1,TRBJ2-1,ATSDLGGGRALNEQF
TRBV18,TRBJ2-3,ASSRGLAGGTDTQY
TRBV7-9,TRBJ1-1,ASSRVNTEAF
TRBV24-1,TRBJ2-1,ATSETSGTAYNEQF
TRBV28,TRBJ2-7,ASSLQGSYEQY
TRBV7-2,TRBJ1-2,ASSSYLANYGYT
TRBV11-2,TRBJ2-1,ASSLGDRGRRDEQF
TRBV7-2,TRBJ1-1,ASSSRGYRGVRAF
TRBV6-5,TRBJ1-2,ASSYSRTYGYT
TRBV30,TRBJ2-7,AWSVRMYEQY
TRBV11-2,TRBJ1-3,ASSLVTGNTIY
TRBV15,TRBJ1-5,ATSIRGVSNQPQH
TRBV4-3,TRBJ2-3,ASSQDQLWTDTQY
TRBV19,TRBJ1-1,ASSSGRDTEAF
TRBV25-1,TRBJ2-7,ASSELAGDYEQY
TRBV9,TRBJ2-5,ASSNQLAGGLRETQY
TRBV28,TRBJ1-2,ASMTANYGYT
TRBV28,TRBJ1-5,ASSFWDPNQPQH
TRBV27,TRBJ2-1,ASSFTNLYNEQF
TRBV21-1,TRBJ2-7,ASTRGGQY
TRBV7-8,TRBJ2-5,ASSPTQPGPNAETQY
TRBV18,TRBJ2-7,ASSPPSQNYEQY